The clone carrying this T cell receptor beta chain was observed a handful of times. Antigen unknown. The data derive from a study of cytomegalovirus exposure and HLA in healthy donors. The PCR made use of 60 Vbeta and 13 Jbeta primers. TCRdb's copy holds only in-frame clones and misses some; the assay was immunoSEQ multiplex PCR. The table includes 110,000 to 150,000 clones, around four fifths detected once. The V gene end was trimmed by 1 base and the J gene end by 8 bases; junction bases not matched to a gene: 5. Germline loops: CDR1 LGHNT, CDR2 FRNRAP. The CDR3 contains 14 residues. Study-wide points: TCR beta chains numbering more than 150 were designated cytomegalovirus-associated. TCR beta V- and J-gene trimming was later associated with a missense DCLRE1C variant.

The rearrangement joins TRBV12-5 to TRBJ1-2; 9 nucleotides match TRBD1. The sample comprised PBMCs. This clonotype was obtained from a male donor in good health and CMV-seronegative. CDR3 loop: CASGLATGGGGYTF. As DNA, the CDR3 is TGTGCTAGTGGTTTGGCGACAGGGGGTGGAGGCTACACCTTC.